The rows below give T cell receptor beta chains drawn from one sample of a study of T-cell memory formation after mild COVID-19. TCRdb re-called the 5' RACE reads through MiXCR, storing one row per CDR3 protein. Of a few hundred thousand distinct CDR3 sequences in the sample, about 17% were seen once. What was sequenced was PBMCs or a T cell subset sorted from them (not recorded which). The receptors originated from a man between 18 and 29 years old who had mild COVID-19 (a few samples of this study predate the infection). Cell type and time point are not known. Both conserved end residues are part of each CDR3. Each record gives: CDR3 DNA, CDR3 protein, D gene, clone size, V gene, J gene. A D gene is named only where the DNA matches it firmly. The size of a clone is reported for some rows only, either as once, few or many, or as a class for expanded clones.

TGTGCCAGCAGCTTAGCGCGGGGAGGGCTGAACATTCAGTACTTC	CASSLARGGLNIQYF	TRBD2	NA	TRBV7-2	TRBJ2-4
TGTGCCAGCAGCACGACAGGGGGTGTAAATCAGCCCCAGCATTTT	CASSTTGGVNQPQHF	TRBD1	NA	TRBV6-5	TRBJ1-5
TGTGCCAGCAGCGTAGATGGGGTACATGAGCAGTTCTTC	CASSVDGVHEQFF	NA	NA	TRBV9	TRBJ2-1
TGTGCCAGCAGTTTAATACCGGGGGGGTATGGCTACACCTTC	CASSLIPGGYGYTF	NA	few	TRBV28	TRBJ1-2
TGTGCCAGCGGGCACAGGGGCCCACGAGCCGGGGAGCTGTTTTTT	CASGHRGPRAGELFF	TRBD1	few	TRBV5-5	TRBJ2-2
TGTGCCAGCAGTACCTTCTACGAGCAGTACTTC	CASSTFYEQYF	NA	few	TRBV6-5	TRBJ2-7
TGTGCCAGCAGCTTAGCCAGGGTGAATACTGAAGCTTTCTTT	CASSLARVNTEAFF	NA	many	TRBV7-8	TRBJ1-1
TGTGCCATCAGTGGCCCTAGCGGGGGGGCCGAAGATACGCAGTATTTT	CAISGPSGGAEDTQYF	TRBD2	few	TRBV10-3	TRBJ2-3
TGCGCCAGCAGCCAAGTGGCCAGTCCCCGCTCCTACGAGCAGTACTTC	CASSQVASPRSYEQYF	NA	few	TRBV4-1	TRBJ2-7
TGTGCCAGCTCACCTCTTTCAGGGACCTTTACAGATACGCAGTATTTT	CASSPLSGTFTDTQYF	NA	many	TRBV18	TRBJ2-3
TGTGCCAGCAGTTTAACCGGGACTAGCGGGGGGGCTTACAATGAGCAGTTCTTC	CASSLTGTSGGAYNEQFF	TRBD2	NA	TRBV6-5	TRBJ2-1
TGTGCCAGCAGCGCAGCGGGGGGAAGCTACAATGAGCAGTTCTTC	CASSAAGGSYNEQFF	TRBD2	NA	TRBV7-2	TRBJ2-1
TGCGCCAGCAGCCTCAACTCACAGCGGGGAACTGAAGCTTTCTTT	CASSLNSQRGTEAFF	NA	few	TRBV5-1	TRBJ1-1
TGTGCCAGCAGCGTAGTGGGTGGTAGTGGCACAGATACGCAGTATTTT	CASSVVGGSGTDTQYF	NA	many	TRBV9	TRBJ2-3
TGTGCCAGCAGCGGACGGAACTCCTACGAGCAGTACTTC	CASSGRNSYEQYF	NA	few	TRBV9	TRBJ2-7
TGCAGTGCGCCACAGGGTGCTCGCTCTGAAGCTTTCTTT	CSAPQGARSEAFF	NA	NA	TRBV20-1	TRBJ1-1
TGTGCCAGCAGTTCCAATCAGGGGGCTTATCGGAGTCAGCCCCAGCATTTT	CASSSNQGAYRSQPQHF	TRBD1	few	TRBV12-3/TRBV12-4	TRBJ1-5
TGTGCCAGCAGTACAGGGCTAACTTCACCCCTCCACTTT	CASSTGLTSPLHF	NA	NA	TRBV28	TRBJ1-6
TGTGCCAGCAGCCAGGGGGACAGGGCAGCCTACAATGAGCAGTTCTTC	CASSQGDRAAYNEQFF	TRBD1	few	TRBV4-2	TRBJ2-1
TGTGCCAGCAGCTCGACAGCCGGAGGAGGCTACACCTTC	CASSSTAGGGYTF	NA	many	TRBV7-2	TRBJ1-2
TGCGCCAGCAGCCAAGGGGTTCGCAGGGGAACCCTCACAGATACGCAGTATTTT	CASSQGVRRGTLTDTQYF	NA	few	TRBV4-3	TRBJ2-3
TGTGCCAGTAGTGCCCCGGGTCACAATCAGCCCCAGCATTTT	CASSAPGHNQPQHF	NA	few	TRBV19	TRBJ1-5
TGTGCCAGCAGGCCTCGCTTTCTACGAAACACTGAAGCTTTCTTT	CASRPRFLRNTEAFF	NA	few	TRBV7-8	TRBJ1-1
TGTGCCAGCAGCTTCAGAGGAGAACTGAACACTGAAGCTTTCTTT	CASSFRGELNTEAFF	NA	NA	TRBV7-2	TRBJ1-1
TGTGCTAGTGGTTACGACGGTGTCTACGAGCAGTACTTC	CASGYDGVYEQYF	NA	once	TRBV12-5	TRBJ2-7
TGTGCCAGCAGTTTAGCTACAGACAGACAAGAGACCCAGTACTTC	CASSLATDRQETQYF	NA	few	TRBV12-3/TRBV12-4	TRBJ2-5
TGTGCCAGCAGCCTGGGGGGGGCGAGCACCGGGGAGCTGTTTTTT	CASSLGGASTGELFF	NA	few	TRBV12-3/TRBV12-4	TRBJ2-2
TGCGCCAGCAGCCAAGATTCGGGGGATGGCTACACCTTC	CASSQDSGDGYTF	NA	NA	TRBV4-3	TRBJ1-2
TGTGCCAGCAGCTTTCCGTCCTCCTACGAGCAGTACTTC	CASSFPSSYEQYF	NA	NA	TRBV7-9	TRBJ2-7